This T cell receptor beta chain was obtained from a study of T cell repertoires and HLA-DP antigens. Study-level points and caveats: Sorted CD137+ clonality was approximately 0.42 for both alloantigens, versus 0.03 to 0.04 pre-culture.

Note on this clone: Antigen: not known.

Produced via immunoSEQ multiplex PCR; TCRdb's table is partial and in-frame only. The data contain about 73,000 clones, around four fifths of them singletons. The sequence was collected from a man aged 55 to 70 in good health and CMV-seronegative. Material for sequencing was CD4+ T cells from PBMCs.

The CDR3 coding sequence is TGTGCCAGCAGACCCAGGGGGGTCAGCTACACCTTC. This encodes CASRPRGVSYTF. This rearrangement joins TRBV7-2 to TRBJ1-2; 7 nucleotides match TRBD1. With 6 bases clipped from V and 9 bases from J, the junction kept 7 bases outside the gene matches. Per the germline V gene, CDR1 is SGHTA and CDR2 is FQGNSA. The CDR3 totals 12 residues.